This passage covers 20 T cell receptor beta chains from one sample sequenced in a study of T cells in Graves' hyperthyroidism and ophthalmopathy. What was amplified from RNA transcripts were TCR beta CDR3 regions. The HTBI primer set drove a first-round RT-PCR of the TCR CDR3. TCRdb processed the multiplex PCR reads anew with MiXCR; each CDR3 protein has one entry. This sample yields over 300,000 distinct CDR3 sequences, of which around 15% are seen a single time; almost 35% belongs to the top ten. Sequenced input: blood. The receptors were sampled from a woman in her forties with Graves' ophthalmopathy.

This clonotype appeared many times. The chain links TRBV2 to TRBJ2-3, with 11 bases identical to TRBD2. Germline V CDR1 and CDR2: SNHLY, FYNNEI. CDR3 length equals 14 residues. J lost 1 base, V lost 8 bases, and 2 bases had no gene match. This CDR3 reads CASRLAGRTDTQYF. Written as DNA, the CDR3 is TGTGCCAGCCGACTAGCGGGGCGCACAGATACGCAGTATTTT.

The V gene is TRBV11-1, the J gene TRBJ2-3; 11 positions match TRBD1. V lost 5 bases to trimming and J lost 0 bases; unmatched junction nucleotides: 4. The germline CDR1 and CDR2 sequences are SGHAT and FQDESV (reference sequence). The CDR3 has 16 residues. The CDR3 nucleotides read TGTGCCAGCAGCGAGGGGGACAGGGGGAGCACAGATACGCAGTATTTT. Its protein is CASSEGDRGSTDTQYF.

The J gene is TRBJ1-6, the V gene TRBV6-1; the D gene is possibly TRBD1 (5 bases). Trimming cost V 4 bases and J 6 bases, with 16 bases left between them. CDR3 length equals 16 residues. Per the germline V gene, CDR1 is MNHNS and CDR2 is SASEGT. For the CDR3, the DNA is TGTGCCAGCAGTGGAAGCCTCGGGGCCGGTAATTCACCCCTCCACTTT. Translated, it gives CASSGSLGAGNSPLHF.

A few counts support this clonotype. The V call is TRBV7-9, the J call TRBJ2-5; 10 bases map to TRBD1. The CDR3 covers 15 residues. The germline V gene has CDR1 SEHNR and CDR2 FQNEAQ (reference sequence). The ends lost 5 bases at V and 0 bases at J; junction bases unmatched: 3. DNA of the CDR3: TGTGCCAGCAGCCGGGGGACAGGGGACCAAGAGACCCAGTACTTC. Translated: CASSRGTGDQETQYF.

There are many counts of this clonotype. The chain joins TRBV3-1 to TRBJ1-2, with 8 bases identical to TRBD1. V shed 3 bases, J shed 8 bases, and the junction held 11 bases outside the gene matches. The CDR3 extends over 15 amino acids. Germline-derived CDR1 and CDR2 are LGHDT and YNNKEL (reference sequence). CDR3 protein: CASSQETGQARGYTF. In DNA form, the CDR3 reads TGTGCCAGCAGCCAGGAAACGGGACAGGCGCGGGGCTACACCTTC.

This clonotype was detected many times. The chain uses TRBV12-3 or TRBV12-4 and TRBJ1-1; D is unclear. CDR3 length: 14 residues. Trimming stripped 3 bases from V and 6 bases from J, with 14 bases between. Written as DNA, the CDR3 is TGTGCCAGCAGTTTTAGTGTTCGGGCAGCTGAAGCTTTCTTT. Encoded protein: CASSFSVRAAEAFF.

In this sample, this clonotype turned up many times. Here the CDR3 reads CASSSNSAHSYNEQFF. The CDR3 DNA reads TGTGCCAGCAGTTCCAATAGCGCCCACTCCTACAATGAGCAGTTCTTC. This chain uses TRBV6-1 with TRBJ2-1, with D possibly being TRBD2 (5 bases). The CDR3 has 16 residues. Trimming shortened V by 5 bases and J by 0 bases, and 14 bases separated the two germline ends. Germline V CDR1 and CDR2: MNHNS, SASEGT.

Many counts were recorded for this clonotype. The chain employs TRBV6-1 and TRBJ1-6; D possibly corresponds to TRBD1 (5 bases). Germline CDR1 is MNHNS and CDR2 is SASEGT. This CDR3 is 13 amino acids long. V was clipped by 3 bases and J by 8 bases, with 8 bases between them. The CDR3 here is CASSDRVDSPLHF. CDR3 DNA sequence: TGTGCCAGCAGTGACAGGGTGGATTCACCCCTCCACTTT.

This clonotype was recorded a few times. This sequence joins TRBV20-1 and TRBJ2-5, with 9 bases fitting TRBD2. V was clipped by 2 bases and J by 3 bases; unmatched bases: 7. The CDR3 length is 15 residues. CDR1 DFQATT and CDR2 SNEGSKA come from the germline V gene (reference sequence). CDR3 coding DNA: TGCAGTGCTAGAAAAGAATTAGCGGGGGAAGAGACCCAGTACTTC. This codes for CSARKELAGEETQYF.

The sample holds many counts of this clonotype. V and J are TRBV20-1 and TRBJ2-1; TRBD2 aligns across 7 bases. CDR1 is DFQATT, CDR2 SNEGSKA, per germline (reference sequence). Trimming at V came to 6 bases and at J to 2 bases, leaving 10 bases not matched to a gene. The CDR3 extends over 15 amino acids. CDR3 sequence reads: CSARSGTTPYNEQFF. The CDR3 bases are TGCAGTGCCCGTTCCGGGACTACACCCTACAATGAGCAGTTCTTC.

At least ten counts were recorded for this clonotype. The chain recombines TRBV7-9 with TRBJ1-1; TRBD1 matches 9 bases. With 5 bases clipped from V and 6 bases from J, the junction kept 10 bases outside the gene matches. The germline CDR1 and CDR2 sequences are SEHNR and FQNEAQ (reference sequence). This CDR3 spans 15 amino acids. The CDR3 spells CASSLNSGTGPEAFF. CDR3 DNA sequence: TGTGCCAGCAGCCTGAACTCCGGGACAGGGCCTGAAGCTTTCTTT.

The CDR3 here is CASSPNSPSGNTIYF. The CDR3, as DNA: TGTGCCAGCTCACCAAACAGTCCCTCTGGAAACACCATATATTTT. V gene TRBV18 combines with J gene TRBJ1-3; no reliable D call. The germline CDR1 and CDR2 sequences are KGHSH and LQKENI. The CDR3 contains 15 residues. The V end lost 2 bases, the J end lost 0 bases, and 8 bases lay between the germline ends.

The rearrangement joins TRBV5-5 to TRBJ2-5, with unresolved D. The germline V and J ends were trimmed by 2 bases and 5 bases, with 10 bases remaining between them. CDR1 is SGHKS, CDR2 YYEKEE, per germline (reference sequence). This CDR3 has 13 amino acids. The CDR3 loop reads CASSFTGRETQYF. CDR3 bases: TGTGCCAGCAGCTTCACGGGTAGGGAGACCCAGTACTTC.

This clonotype was observed at least ten times. The chain recombines TRBV11-3 with TRBJ2-7; perhaps TRBD1 as D (6 bases). The germline CDR1 and CDR2 sequences are SGHNT and YENEEA. The CDR3 contains 13 residues. V dropped 2 bases and J dropped 6 bases, with 11 bases sitting between them. The CDR3 DNA reads as TGTGCCAGCAGCTTAATCGTACAGGGCGAGCAGTACTTC. It specifies CASSLIVQGEQYF.

This clonotype came up many times. This chain connects TRBV12-3 or TRBV12-4 to TRBJ1-1; D uncertain. The V end was cut by 4 bases, the J end by 6 bases, with 12 bases between. The CDR3 is 13 residues long. The CDR3, as DNA: TGTGCCAGCAGTTCCAACCGACGGGCTGAAGCTTTCTTT. This sequence encodes CASSSNRRAEAFF.

V usage is TRBV14 and J usage is TRBJ2-7, with D hard to call. This CDR3 comprises 15 residues. Between the trimmed V and J ends, which lost 0 bases and 2 bases, there was a span of 11 bases. Germline-derived CDR1 and CDR2 are SGHDN and FVKESK. CDR3 in DNA: TGTGCCAGCAGCCAAGATCAGTACCCACCCTACGAGCAGTACTTC. It yields the protein CASSQDQYPPYEQYF.

This clonotype occurred many times. The CDR3 reads CASRKTSGSYEQYF. CDR3 sequence (DNA): TGTGCCAGCAGAAAGACTAGCGGGAGTTACGAGCAGTACTTC. This chain uses TRBV12-3 or TRBV12-4 with TRBJ2-7; TRBD2 aligns across 12 bases. The junction had 4 bases not matched to a gene; V was cut back by 6 bases and J by 4 bases. This CDR3 is 14 amino acids long.

This clonotype was detected ten times or more. This rearrangement joins TRBV12-3 or TRBV12-4 to TRBJ2-1, with D possibly being TRBD2 (6 bases). Trimming removed 3 bases from V and 8 bases from J, with 14 bases in between. The CDR3 totals 14 residues. This CDR3 reads CASSFSVTGDEQFF. DNA for the CDR3: TGTGCCAGCAGTTTTTCGGTTACGGGGGATGAGCAGTTCTTC.

This clonotype showed up many times. CDR3 coding DNA: TGTGCCAGCAGCCAATACGGGTCGGACACTGAAGCTTTCTTT. Translated: CASSQYGSDTEAFF. The chain combines TRBV3-1 with TRBJ1-1, with D hard to call. This CDR3 region has 14 residues. V lost 2 bases and J 3 bases, leaving 10 bases between the germline ends. Germline V gene sequence: CDR1 LGHDT, CDR2 YNNKEL (reference sequence).

The chain carries TRBV20-1 and TRBJ2-2; 10 bases align to TRBD2. This CDR3 region has 15 residues. From germline, CDR1 is DFQATT and CDR2 SNEGSKA (reference sequence). V shed 5 bases and J 6 bases; nucleotides not matched to a gene: 9. The CDR3 is CSAARERGGSGELFF. The CDR3 nucleotides read TGCAGTGCTGCCCGCGAGCGGGGGGGGTCCGGGGAGCTGTTTTTT.